Each of the 6 T cell receptor beta chains below was sequenced from the same sample in a study of tumor-infiltrating lymphocytes in primary liver carcinoma. Synthesis of TCR beta cDNA was carried out from around 500 ng total RNA with a constant-region primer. Three nested multiplex PCR rounds, a slightly modified ARM-PCR method, built the TCR beta libraries. PCR rounds one and two used TRBV1-TRBV30 forward primers with a C-beta reverse primer for around 11 cycles each. TCRdb reprocessed the multiplex PCR reads via MiXCR and lists one record per CDR3 protein. The data show some 180,000 distinct CDR3 sequences, with roughly 80% seen just once and roughly 18% held by the top ten. Unsorted bulk tissue, roughly 19-33 mg of it, served as the source for co-extraction of RNA and DNA. What was sequenced was tumor tissue from primary liver carcinoma. The receptors here all came from a man aged 35-49 years with primary liver carcinoma and hepatitis B virus infection.

On this clonotype: One end of the junction varies from germline; a read error may be responsible. CDR3 bases: TGCGCCAGCAGCCATCTCGGGACTAGCGGGCCCTACAATGACCAGTTCTTC. Translating it yields CASSHLGTSGPYNDQFF. The rearrangement uses TRBV4-3 and TRBJ2-1; 12 nucleotides align to TRBD2. This CDR3 is built from 17 residues. Germline V gives CDR1 LGHNA, CDR2 YSLEER.

This clonotype turned up a few times. The chain is built from TRBV11-2 and TRBJ2-5, with D unclear. The CDR3 length is 15 residues. Trimming shortened V by 5 bases and J by 4 bases, and 17 bases separated the two germline ends. CDR1 and CDR2 (germline): SGHAT, FQNNGV. CDR3 sequence (DNA): TGTGCCAGCAGCCCCATCGGGCTTGTCTCAGAGACCCAGTACTTC. Its protein product is CASSPIGLVSETQYF.

A note on this clonotype: One base away lies a much larger clone, so this may be a sequencing read error. This chain links TRBV5-1 with TRBJ2-5; no reliable D call. Trimming cost V 1 base and J 5 bases, with 9 bases left between them. The CDR3 contains 13 residues. Germline values: CDR1 SGHRS, CDR2 YFSETQ. The CDR3 loop reads CASSLTSLETQYF. CDR3 nucleotide sequence: TGCGCCAGCAGCTTGACCTCCCTGGAGACCCAGTACTTC.

This clonotype came up many times. The chain has TRBV6-5 and TRBJ2-2; TRBD1 matches 8 bases. CDR1 and CDR2 from the germline V gene are MNHEY and SVGAGI. The V and J ends lost 9 bases and 5 bases, in that order; junction bases with no gene match: 5. The CDR3 length is 13 residues. CDR3 nucleotides: TGTGCCAGTTCGCGGGACAGGACCGGGGAGCTGTTTTTT. Its translation: CASSRDRTGELFF.

In this sample, this clonotype turned up a few times. It may be a read error: a sequence one base away is much more abundant. The chain is built from TRBV5-4 and TRBJ2-5, with no clear D. The V gene's germline CDR1 is SGHNT and CDR2 YYREEE (reference sequence). The CDR3 totals 13 residues. The V end lost 4 bases, the J end lost 5 bases, and 12 bases lay between the germline ends. The CDR3 loop reads CASSPQNSETQYF. In DNA, the CDR3 is TGTGCCAGCAGCCCCCAAAACAGCGAGACCCAGTACTTC.

The sample holds a few counts of this clonotype. At one boundary the junction diverges from the germline segment, which might be a read error. The chain has TRBV5-1 and TRBJ2-2; D might be TRBD2 (5 bases). The CDR3 has 13 residues. Germline loops: CDR1 SGHRS, CDR2 YFSETQ. CDR3 amino acids: CASSTGYTGELSF. CDR3 DNA sequence: TGCGCCAGCAGCACGGGTTACACCGGGGAGCTGTCTTTT.